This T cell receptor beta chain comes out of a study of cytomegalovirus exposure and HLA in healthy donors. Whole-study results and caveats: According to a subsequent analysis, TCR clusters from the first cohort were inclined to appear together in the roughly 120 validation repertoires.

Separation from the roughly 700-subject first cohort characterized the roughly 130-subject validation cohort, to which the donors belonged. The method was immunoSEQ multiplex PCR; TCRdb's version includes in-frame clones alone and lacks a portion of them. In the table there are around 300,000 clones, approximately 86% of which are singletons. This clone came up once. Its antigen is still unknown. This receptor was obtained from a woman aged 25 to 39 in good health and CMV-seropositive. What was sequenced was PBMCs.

The CDR3 is CASSRRRTGGTGELFF. CDR3 sequence (DNA): TGTGCCAGCAGCCGGAGAAGGACAGGGGGGACCGGGGAGCTGTTTTTT. The chain joins TRBV7-2 to TRBJ2-2, with 10 positions matching TRBD1. The CDR3 has 16 residues. The V gene end was trimmed by 5 bases and the J gene end by 5 bases; junction bases not matched to a gene: 8. CDR1 is SGHTA, CDR2 FQGNSA, per germline.